This T cell receptor beta chain was documented in a study of T-cell reconstitution after alpha-beta-depleted transplantation in children. To note about this clonotype: A read error may produce the germline difference seen at one junction end.

Unique molecular identifiers were used to barcode this TCRbeta library. Using its own MiXCR run on the PCR reads, TCRdb lists one record per CDR3 protein. The profile covers hundreds of thousands of distinct CDR3 sequences, with more than 10% appearing a single time and about 2.6% taken by the ten largest. Germline lookup yields CDR1 GTSNPN and CDR2 SVGIG (reference sequence). This CDR3 region has 16 residues. Source: PBMCs from the stem cell graft donor, taken from the stem cell graft. The genes are TRBV30 and TRBJ2-4; D is possibly TRBD1 (8 bases). The clonotype comes from a human donor who donated a stem cell graft to a child with acute lymphoblastic leukemia. Here the CDR3 reads CAWSRIRTGRANSQYF. DNA of the CDR3: TGTGCCTGGAGCCGAATTAGGACAGGGAGGGCGAACAGTCAGTACTTC.